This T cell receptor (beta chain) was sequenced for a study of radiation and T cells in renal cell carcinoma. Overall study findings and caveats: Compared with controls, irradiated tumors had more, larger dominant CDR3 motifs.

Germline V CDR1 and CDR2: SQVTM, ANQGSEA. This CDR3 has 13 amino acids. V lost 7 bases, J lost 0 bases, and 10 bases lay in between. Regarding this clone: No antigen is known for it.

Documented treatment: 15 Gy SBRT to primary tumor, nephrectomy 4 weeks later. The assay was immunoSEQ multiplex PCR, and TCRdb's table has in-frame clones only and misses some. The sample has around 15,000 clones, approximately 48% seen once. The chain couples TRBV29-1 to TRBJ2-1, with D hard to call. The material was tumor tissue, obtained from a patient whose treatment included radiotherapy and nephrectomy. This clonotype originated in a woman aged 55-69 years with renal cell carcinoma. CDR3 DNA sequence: TGCAGCGCCGATGGGCGCTCCTACAATGAGCAGTTCTTC. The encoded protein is CSADGRSYNEQFF.